Shown below are 16 T cell receptor beta chains from a single sample sequenced in a study of T cell changes during pregnancy in multiple sclerosis. The method was immunoSEQ multiplex PCR; TCRdb's version includes in-frame clones alone and lacks a portion of them. The profile shows about 50,000 clones, about 93% of them singletons. The material sequenced was CD4+ T cells from peripheral blood mononuclear cells, taken after pregnancy. These receptors originate from a female donor in good health, enrolled as a control in a pregnancy study.

The V gene is TRBV19, the J gene TRBJ1-1; 8 nucleotides agree with TRBD1. Trimming removed 6 bases from V and 4 bases from J; junction bases left unmatched: 10. This CDR3 comprises 15 residues. Germline CDR1 is LNHDA and CDR2 is SQIVND (reference sequence). CDR3 nucleotide sequence: TGTGCCAGTAGAAGCCGGCCCGACAGGGGCACTGAAGCTTTCTTT. Its protein product is CASRSRPDRGTEAFF.

In this sample, this clone turned up once. The CDR3: CASSRQGAMRGYTF. The CDR3 DNA sequence: TGTGCCAGCAGTCGACAGGGGGCGATGCGGGGCTACACCTTC. The chain combines TRBV6-5 with TRBJ1-2, with 10 nucleotides matching TRBD1. This CDR3 has 14 amino acids. Germline assignment: CDR1 MNHEY and CDR2 SVGAGI. After removal of 5 bases from V and 8 bases from J, the junction contained 8 bases not matched to a gene.

The chain has TRBV9 and TRBJ1-3; 12 bases match TRBD1. This CDR3 region has 15 residues. Germline V CDR1 and CDR2: SGDLS, YYNGEE. V shed 3 bases and J 6 bases; nucleotides not matched to a gene: 4. CDR3 coding DNA: TGTGCCAGCAGCGCCACGGGACAGGGGGCAAACACCATATATTTT. Its protein is CASSATGQGANTIYF.

The CDR3, as DNA: TGCGCCAGCAGCTTGGCGGGTAATGGTGTCATTCAGTACTTC. It codes for CASSLAGNGVIQYF. This chain connects TRBV5-1 to TRBJ2-4, with D unresolved. Germline V gene lookup returns CDR1 SGHRS and CDR2 YFSETQ. This CDR3 has 14 residues. Between the trimmed V and J ends, which lost 0 bases and 9 bases, there was a span of 13 bases.

The chain is built from TRBV10-3 and TRBJ1-1; tentatively, D is TRBD1 (5 bases). CDR1 ENHRY and CDR2 SYGVKD come from the germline V gene. V was shortened by 8 bases and J by 4 bases, with 20 bases between the two germline ends. CDR3 length: 15 amino acids. The CDR3 loop is CAIGPGGGSGTEAFF. The CDR3 DNA follows: TGTGCCATCGGCCCCGGGGGGGGTAGTGGCACTGAAGCTTTCTTT.

The rearrangement joins TRBV19 to TRBJ2-1, with 7 positions matching TRBD2. Per germline, CDR1 LNHDA and CDR2 SQIVND (reference sequence). Unmatched junction bases numbered 5, after V lost 6 bases and J lost 0 bases. The CDR3 sequence is 15 residues long. DNA of the CDR3: TGTGCCAGTAGCCTTAGCGGGCCCTCCTACAATGAGCAGTTCTTC. This sequence encodes CASSLSGPSYNEQFF.

This clone was observed a single time. The V gene is TRBV19, the J gene TRBJ2-3, with TRBD1 matching over 8 bases. The germline V gene encodes CDR1 LNHDA and CDR2 SQIVND (reference sequence). V lost 8 bases, J lost 4 bases, and 5 bases stayed unmatched. The CDR3 sequence is 13 residues long. The CDR3 region is CASSDRAPDTQYF. Written as DNA, the CDR3 is TGTGCCAGTTCGGACAGGGCCCCAGATACGCAGTATTTT.

V usage is TRBV5-8 and J usage is TRBJ2-3; maybe TRBD2 (5 bases). Germline V gene lookup returns CDR1 SGHTS and CDR2 YDEGEE. The CDR3 is 15 residues long. The V end was cut by 4 bases, the J end by 4 bases, with 16 bases between. The CDR3 loop is CASSPHGLGADTQYF. Written as DNA, the CDR3 is TGTGCCAGCAGCCCACACGGACTGGGCGCAGATACGCAGTATTTT.

The V call is TRBV5-6, the J call TRBJ2-1; 10 nucleotides align to TRBD2. The germline CDR1 and CDR2 sequences are SGHDT and YYEEEE. V trimming: 0 bases; J trimming: 10 bases; junction bases outside the gene matches: 16. The length of the CDR3 is 18 residues. The CDR3 DNA is TGTGCCAGCAGCTTGGTGGCTAGCGGGGGTAGGAAGGTAAGAGAGCAGTTCTTC. Translation gives CASSLVASGGRKVREQFF.

The chain uses TRBV27 and TRBJ1-4; TRBD1 matches at 10 bases. The germline CDR1 and CDR2 sequences are MNHEY and SMNVEV (reference sequence). Unmatched junction bases numbered 20, after V lost 5 bases and J lost 5 bases. The CDR3 has 20 amino acids. The CDR3 nucleotides read TGTGCCAGCAGTCCCACGCGCCGGGACAGGGGCCTCCAGGCGAATGAAAAACTGTTTTTT. It codes for CASSPTRRDRGLQANEKLFF.

The table lists this clone with many counts. This sequence joins TRBV18 and TRBJ2-2, with D uncertain. The CDR3 loop spans 15 amino acids. CDR1 KGHSH and CDR2 LQKENI come from the germline V gene. V was shortened by 4 bases and J by 1 base, with 10 bases between the two germline ends. For the CDR3, the DNA is TGTGCCAGCTCACAACTACAAGGGAACACCGGGGAGCTGTTTTTT. The encoded protein is CASSQLQGNTGELFF.

The chain is built from TRBV5-1 and TRBJ1-1, with D possibly matching TRBD1 (6 bases). The CDR3 consists of 15 residues. V was cut by 4 bases and J by 1 base, with 14 bases left in between. Per germline, CDR1 SGHRS and CDR2 YFSETQ. The CDR3 DNA reads TGCGCCAGCAGCGCGGTGACAGGCGGGAACACTGAAGCTTTCTTT. This sequence encodes CASSAVTGGNTEAFF.

This sequence joins TRBV19 and TRBJ1-1, with a weak D call TRBD1 (6 bases). There are 14 residues in the CDR3. Between the trimmed V and J ends, which lost 3 bases and 3 bases, there was a span of 11 bases. CDR1 is LNHDA and CDR2 is SQIVND in the germline V gene (reference sequence). CDR3 in DNA: TGTGCCAGTAGTATCACAGGGTCGTACACTGAAGCTTTCTTT. It encodes CASSITGSYTEAFF.

This rearrangement joins TRBV19 to TRBJ2-2; the match to TRBD2 covers 9 bases. The ends lost 10 bases at V and 4 bases at J; junction bases unmatched: 7. Germline V gene sequence: CDR1 LNHDA, CDR2 SQIVND (reference sequence). The CDR3 totals 14 residues. The CDR3 reads CATQAGGPTGELFF. The CDR3 DNA follows: TGTGCCACCCAAGCGGGAGGCCCCACCGGGGAGCTGTTTTTT.

The chain links TRBV6-1 to TRBJ2-1; 12 bases map to TRBD2. Germline V lookup: CDR1 MNHNS, CDR2 SASEGT. V lost 9 bases, J lost 10 bases, and 7 bases stayed unmatched. The CDR3 is made up of 13 amino acids. The CDR3 DNA reads TGTGCCAGTCCTAGCGGGGGGGAGGGAGAGCAGTTCTTC. This sequence encodes CASPSGGEGEQFF.

DNA for the CDR3: TGTGCCAGCAGCCCCTACAGGGGGCGGGACCCTGAAGCTTTCTTT. Translation gives CASSPYRGRDPEAFF. The V call is TRBV28, the J call TRBJ1-1; 9 bases align to TRBD1. The J segment lost 6 bases and the V segment lost 6 bases, leaving 11 bases of the junction unmatched. The CDR3 extends over 15 amino acids. The V gene's germline CDR1 is MDHEN and CDR2 SYDVKM.